This T cell receptor (beta chain) is from a study of identical twins. Study-wide results and caveats: Models came in too low on out-of-frame TCR alpha sharing in monozygotic twins.

A template switching step contributed a universal primer site, while unique molecular identifiers were present in the cDNA. Using its own MiXCR run on the 5' RACE reads, TCRdb lists one record per CDR3 protein. The table records fewer than 550,000 distinct CDR3 sequences, roughly an eighth of them present only once. V gave up 5 bases and J gave up 5 bases, with 18 bases separating them. The CDR3 loop spans 15 amino acids. The germline V gene has CDR1 PRHDT and CDR2 FYEKMQ (reference sequence). This clonotype has more than one count but fewer than ten. Its antigen is unidentified. These same data were also listed under a study on yellow fever vaccine responses in identical twins.

The gene calls are TRBV13 and TRBJ2-5, with D perhaps assigned TRBD1 or TRBD2 (5 bases each). This receptor was taken from a young woman in good health. The sample was CD4+ T cells sorted from blood. CDR3 in amino acids: CASSQAGTKGETQYF. The CDR3 DNA sequence: TGTGCCAGCAGCCAGGCCGGGACCAAGGGGGAGACCCAGTACTTC.